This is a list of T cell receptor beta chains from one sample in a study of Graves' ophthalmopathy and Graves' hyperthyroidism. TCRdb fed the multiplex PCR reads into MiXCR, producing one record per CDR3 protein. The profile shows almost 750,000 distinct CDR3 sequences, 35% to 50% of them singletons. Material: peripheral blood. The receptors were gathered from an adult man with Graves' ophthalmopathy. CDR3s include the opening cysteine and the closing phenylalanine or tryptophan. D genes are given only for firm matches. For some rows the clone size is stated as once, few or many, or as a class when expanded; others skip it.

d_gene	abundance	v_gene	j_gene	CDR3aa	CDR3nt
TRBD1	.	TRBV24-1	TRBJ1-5	CASSPGTGLYQPQHF	TGTGCCAGCAGTCCGGGGACAGGGCTTTATCAGCCCCAGCATTTT
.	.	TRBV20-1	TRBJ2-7	CSAASRRLGYEQYF	TGCAGTGCAGCGTCCAGGCGTCTTGGATACGAGCAGTACTTC
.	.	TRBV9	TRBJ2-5	CASSSLGGLRETQYF	TGTGCCAGCAGCTCATTGGGGGGACTCAGGGAGACCCAGTACTTC
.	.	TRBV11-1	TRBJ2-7	CANSSGLGDEQYF	TGTGCCAACAGCAGCGGCCTGGGCGACGAGCAGTACTTC
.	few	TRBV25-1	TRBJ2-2	CASSPTRESGELFF	TGCGCCAGCAGCCCGACGAGGGAGAGCGGGGAGCTGTTTTTT
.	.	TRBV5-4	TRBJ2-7	CASSLRGGLPRNEQYF	TGTGCCAGCAGCCTGCGGGGCGGGCTTCCTCGAAACGAGCAGTACTTC
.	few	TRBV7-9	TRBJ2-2	CASSFSGSNTGELFF	TGTGCCAGCAGCTTCAGCGGCTCGAACACCGGGGAGCTGTTTTTT
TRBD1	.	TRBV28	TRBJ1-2	CASRRGGHYGYTF	TGTGCCAGCAGAAGAGGGGGCCACTATGGCTACACCTTC
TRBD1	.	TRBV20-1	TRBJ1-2	CSANTGTGVDYGYTF	TGCAGTGCAAATACCGGGACAGGGGTTGACTATGGCTACACCTTC
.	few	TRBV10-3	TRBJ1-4	CASSAPTGKGEKLFF	TGTGCCAGCAGCGCACCTACAGGCAAGGGTGAAAAACTGTTTTTT
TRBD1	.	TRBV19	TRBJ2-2	CASSKPPDRRYTGELFF	TGTGCCAGTAGCAAGCCTCCGGACAGGAGGTACACCGGGGAGCTGTTTTTT
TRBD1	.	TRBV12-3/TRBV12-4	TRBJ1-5	CASENRGHRQPQHF	TGTGCCAGCGAAAACAGGGGGCATCGTCAGCCCCAGCATTTT
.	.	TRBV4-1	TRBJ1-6	CASSQGYGGTRSPLHF	TGCGCCAGCAGCCAAGGGTACGGGGGTACCAGATCACCCCTCCACTTT
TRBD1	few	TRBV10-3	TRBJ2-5	CASSYLGDRGRETQYF	TGTGCCAGCAGTTACCTCGGGGACAGGGGGCGGGAGACCCAGTACTTC
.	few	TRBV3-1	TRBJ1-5	CASSQVPNQPQHF	TGTGCCAGCAGCCAAGTTCCGAATCAGCCCCAGCATTTT
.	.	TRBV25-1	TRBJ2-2	CASRQGEVTGELFF	TGTGCCAGCAGGCAGGGAGAAGTAACCGGGGAGCTGTTTTTT
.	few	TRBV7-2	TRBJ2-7	CASSLLPGGIYEQYF	TGTGCCAGCAGCTTACTCCCAGGGGGGATCTACGAGCAGTACTTC
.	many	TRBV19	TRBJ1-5	CASSYGGSNQPQHF	TGTGCCAGCAGTTACGGGGGGAGCAATCAGCCCCAGCATTTT
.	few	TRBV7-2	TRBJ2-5	CASSLDALLRLTETQYF	TGTGCCAGCAGCTTGGACGCTCTCCTCAGGCTCACGGAGACCCAGTACTTC
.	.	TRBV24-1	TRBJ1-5	CATSDGRGAGDQPQHF	TGTGCCACCAGTGATGGCCGAGGGGCAGGGGATCAGCCCCAGCATTTT
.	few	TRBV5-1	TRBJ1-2	CASSTDLSYGYTF	TGCGCCAGCAGCACCGACCTCTCTTATGGCTACACCTTC
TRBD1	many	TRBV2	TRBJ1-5	CASSDKTGPQPQHF	TGTGCCAGCAGTGATAAGACAGGGCCCCAGCCCCAGCATTTT
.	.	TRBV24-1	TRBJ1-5	CATSSGIWQPQHF	TGTGCCACATCCTCGGGGATCTGGCAGCCCCAGCATTTT
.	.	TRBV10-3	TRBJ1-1	CAISESKGVNTEAFF	TGTGCCATCAGTGAGTCGAAGGGGGTGAACACTGAAGCTTTCTTT
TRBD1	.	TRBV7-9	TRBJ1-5	CACSSGGWQPQHF	TGTGCCTGCAGCTCAGGGGGGTGGCAGCCCCAGCATTTT
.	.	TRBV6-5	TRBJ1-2	CASSFSWEEGYTF	TGTGCCAGCAGTTTCTCGTGGGAGGAGGGCTACACCTTC
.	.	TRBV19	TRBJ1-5	CASSIDLGRSQPQHF	TGTGCCAGTAGTATAGATCTAGGAAGATCTCAGCCCCAGCATTTT
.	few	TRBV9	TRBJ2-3	CASSVGVGDTQYF	TGTGCCAGCAGCGTTGGGGTCGGTGATACGCAGTATTTT
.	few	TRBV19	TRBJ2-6	CAWTTFIANVLTF	TGTGCCTGGACTACCTTTATTGCCAACGTCCTGACTTTC
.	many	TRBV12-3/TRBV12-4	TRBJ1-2	CASSVTSYGYTF	TGTGCCAGCAGTGTCACCTCATATGGCTACACCTTC
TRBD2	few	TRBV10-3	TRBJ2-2	CAISRTSGRANTGELFF	TGTGCCATCAGTCGGACTAGCGGGAGGGCTAACACCGGGGAGCTGTTTTTT
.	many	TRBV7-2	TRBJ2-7	CASSLKTKDTYEQYF	TGTGCCAGCAGCTTAAAGACAAAGGACACCTACGAGCAGTACTTC
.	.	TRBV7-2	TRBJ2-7	CASSLRPGHEGPQYF	TGTGCCAGCAGCCTTCGACCGGGACATGAAGGTCCGCAGTACTTC
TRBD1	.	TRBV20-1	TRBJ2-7	CSARFRGNRGDAEQYF	TGCAGTGCTAGGTTTAGGGGGAACAGGGGGGACGCCGAGCAGTACTTC
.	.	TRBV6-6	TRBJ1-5	CANSAHRDGYQPQHF	TGTGCCAACAGTGCACACCGGGACGGATATCAGCCCCAGCATTTT
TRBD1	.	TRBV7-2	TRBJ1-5	CASSTKTGGRQPQHF	TGTGCCAGCAGCACGAAGACAGGGGGCCGTCAGCCCCAGCATTTT
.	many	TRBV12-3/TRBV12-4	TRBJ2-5	CASSHSGIVETQYF	TGTGCCAGCAGTCATTCTGGGATCGTGGAGACCCAGTACTTC
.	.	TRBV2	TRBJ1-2	CASITTPRDYGYTF	TGTGCCAGCATCACTACGCCAAGAGACTATGGCTACACCTTC
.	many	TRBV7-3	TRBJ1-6	CASSLSGGNTNSPLHF	TGTGCCAGCAGCTTAAGTGGGGGGAACACGAATTCACCCCTCCACTTT
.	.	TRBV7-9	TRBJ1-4	CASGKRGAPNEKLFF	TGTGCCAGCGGCAAGAGGGGGGCCCCTAATGAAAAACTGTTTTTT
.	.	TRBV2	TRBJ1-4	CASSGVGGANEKLFF	TGTGCCAGCAGTGGCGTGGGAGGGGCTAATGAAAAACTGTTTTTT
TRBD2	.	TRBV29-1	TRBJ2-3	CSVERGRSTDTQYF	TGCAGCGTTGAACGCGGGAGGAGCACAGATACGCAGTATTTT
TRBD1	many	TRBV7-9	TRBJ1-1	CASSLEGGFMNTEAFF	TGTGCCAGCAGCTTAGAAGGGGGCTTCATGAACACTGAAGCTTTCTTT
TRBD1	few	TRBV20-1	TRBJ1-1	CSATGGTEAFF	TGCAGTGCTACAGGGGGCACTGAAGCTTTCTTT
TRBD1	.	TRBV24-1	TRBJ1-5	CASSSGQADQPQHF	TGTGCCAGCAGTTCAGGACAGGCTGATCAGCCCCAGCATTTT
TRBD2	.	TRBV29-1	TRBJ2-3	CSVDRGGGRTDTQYF	TGCAGCGTGGATAGGGGCGGGGGGCGCACAGATACGCAGTATTTT
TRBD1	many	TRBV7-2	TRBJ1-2	CASSSGQGSYGYTF	TGTGCCAGCAGCTCTGGACAGGGGAGCTATGGCTACACCTTC
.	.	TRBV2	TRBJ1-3	CASRKEAGGPGNTIYF	TGTGCCAGCAGGAAGGAGGCTGGGGGCCCCGGAAACACCATATATTTT